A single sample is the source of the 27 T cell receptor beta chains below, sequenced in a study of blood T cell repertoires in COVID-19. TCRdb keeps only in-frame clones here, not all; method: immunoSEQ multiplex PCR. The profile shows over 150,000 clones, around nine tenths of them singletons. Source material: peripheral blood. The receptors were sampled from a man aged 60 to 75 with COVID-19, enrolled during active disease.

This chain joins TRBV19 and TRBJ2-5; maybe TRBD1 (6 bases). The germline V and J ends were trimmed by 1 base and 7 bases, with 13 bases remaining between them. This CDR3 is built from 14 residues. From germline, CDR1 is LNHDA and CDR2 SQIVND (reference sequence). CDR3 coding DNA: TGTGCCAGTAGTATAGGACAGGCGTCCCGGACCCAGTACTTC. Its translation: CASSIGQASRTQYF.

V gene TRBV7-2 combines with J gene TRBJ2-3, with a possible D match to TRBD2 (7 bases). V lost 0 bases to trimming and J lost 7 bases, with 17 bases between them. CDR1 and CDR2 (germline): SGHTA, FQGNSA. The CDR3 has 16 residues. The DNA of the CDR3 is TGTGCCAGCAGCTTAGCGCGGGGGCCATCGACGAATACGCAGTATTTT. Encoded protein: CASSLARGPSTNTQYF.

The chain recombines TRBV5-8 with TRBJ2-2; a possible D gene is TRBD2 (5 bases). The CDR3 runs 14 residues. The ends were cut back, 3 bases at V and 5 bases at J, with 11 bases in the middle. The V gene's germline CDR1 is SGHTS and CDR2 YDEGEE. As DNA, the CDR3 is TGTGCCAGCAGCTGGAGGCCAGGAACCGGGGAGCTGTTTTTT. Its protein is CASSWRPGTGELFF.

The CDR3 DNA follows: TGTGCCACCGGGAGCGGAGGAACTGAAGCTTTCTTT. This gives the protein CATGSGGTEAFF. V usage is TRBV25-1 and J usage is TRBJ1-1; D is ambiguous. Germline V gives CDR1 MGHDK, CDR2 SYGVNS. The CDR3 runs 12 residues. V was cut by 10 bases and J by 5 bases, with 14 bases left in between.

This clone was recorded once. The CDR3: CASSIVWDRGAFF. CDR3 coding DNA: TGTGCCAGTAGTATAGTTTGGGACAGGGGAGCTTTCTTT. The chain employs TRBV19 and TRBJ1-1; 10 positions agree with TRBD1. The CDR3 is made up of 13 amino acids. The germline CDR1 and CDR2 sequences are LNHDA and SQIVND (reference sequence). The V gene end was trimmed by 1 base and the J gene end by 10 bases; junction bases not matched to a gene: 3.

The CDR3 sequence is CASSLFSSNQPQHF. CDR3 sequence (DNA): TGTGCCAGCAGCTTGTTCAGTAGCAATCAGCCCCAGCATTTT. The chain recombines TRBV5-5 with TRBJ1-5; D is unresolved. The germline gives CDR1 SGHKS, CDR2 YYEKEE (reference sequence). CDR3 size: 14 residues. V shed 1 base and J shed 0 bases, with 5 bases lying between them.

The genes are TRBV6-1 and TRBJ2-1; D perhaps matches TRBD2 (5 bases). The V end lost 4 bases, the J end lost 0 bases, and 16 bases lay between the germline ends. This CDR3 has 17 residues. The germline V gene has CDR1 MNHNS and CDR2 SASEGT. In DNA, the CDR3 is TGTGCCAGCAGTGGCGCGGGTGCCCAAACCTCCTACAATGAGCAGTTCTTC. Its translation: CASSGAGAQTSYNEQFF.

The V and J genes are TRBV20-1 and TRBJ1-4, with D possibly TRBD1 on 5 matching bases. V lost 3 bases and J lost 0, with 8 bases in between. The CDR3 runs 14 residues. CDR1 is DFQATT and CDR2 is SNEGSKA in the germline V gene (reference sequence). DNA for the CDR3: TGCAGTGCTAGTCCGGGGGCAACTAATGAAAAACTGTTTTTT. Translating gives CSASPGATNEKLFF.

The CDR3 DNA follows: TGTGCCAGTAGTATACCAGGGACAGCAACCCGCTCCTATGGCTACACCTTC. Amino acid sequence: CASSIPGTATRSYGYTF. The V gene is TRBV19, the J gene TRBJ1-2, with 7 bases lining up with TRBD1. The germline CDR1 and CDR2 sequences are LNHDA and SQIVND (reference sequence). Losses at the gene ends were 2 bases for V and 4 bases for J; bases not matched to a gene: 13. This CDR3 has 17 residues. Full variable domain (remainder filled in from reference TRBV19 and TRBJ1-2): DGGITQSPKYLFRKEGQNVTLSCEQNLNHDAMYWYRQDPGQGLRLIYYSQIVNDFQKGDIAEGYSVSREKKESFPLTVTSAQKNPTAFYLCASSIPGTATRSYGYTFGSGTRLTVV.

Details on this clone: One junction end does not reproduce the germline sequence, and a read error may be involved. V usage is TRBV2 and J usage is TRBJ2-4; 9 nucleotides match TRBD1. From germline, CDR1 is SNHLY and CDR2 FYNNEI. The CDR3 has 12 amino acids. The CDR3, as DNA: TGTGCCAGCAGTGAAGATCGACAGGGGGTGGACTTC. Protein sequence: CASSEDRQGVDF.

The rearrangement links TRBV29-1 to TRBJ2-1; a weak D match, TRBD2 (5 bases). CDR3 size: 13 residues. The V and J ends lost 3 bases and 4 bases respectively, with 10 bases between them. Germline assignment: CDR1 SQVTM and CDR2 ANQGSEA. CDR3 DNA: TGCAGCGTTGATCGAGCGGAGTACAATGAGCAGTTCTTC. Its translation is CSVDRAEYNEQFF.

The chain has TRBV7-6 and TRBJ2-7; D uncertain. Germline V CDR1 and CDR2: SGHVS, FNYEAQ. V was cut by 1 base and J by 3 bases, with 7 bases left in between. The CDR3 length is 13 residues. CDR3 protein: CASSLGPFYEQYF. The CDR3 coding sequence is TGTGCCAGCAGCTTAGGGCCTTTCTACGAGCAGTACTTC. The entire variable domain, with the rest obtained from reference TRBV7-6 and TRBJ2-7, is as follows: GAGVSQSPRYKVTKRGQDVALRCDPISGHVSLYWYRQALGQGPEFLTYFNYEAQQDKSGLPNDRFSAERPEGSISTLTIQRTEQRDSAMYRCASSLGPFYEQYFGPGTRLTVT.

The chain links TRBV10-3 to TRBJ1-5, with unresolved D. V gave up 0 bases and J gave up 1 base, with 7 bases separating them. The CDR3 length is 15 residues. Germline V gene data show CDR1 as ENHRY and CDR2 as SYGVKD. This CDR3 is CAISESGRSNQPQHF. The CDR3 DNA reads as TGTGCCATCAGTGAGTCGGGCAGAAGCAATCAGCCCCAGCATTTT.

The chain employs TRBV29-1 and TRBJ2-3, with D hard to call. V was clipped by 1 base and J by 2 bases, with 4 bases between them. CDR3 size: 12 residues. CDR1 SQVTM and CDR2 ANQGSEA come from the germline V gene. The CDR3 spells CSVEGATDTQYF. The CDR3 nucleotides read TGCAGCGTTGAAGGGGCCACAGATACGCAGTATTTT.

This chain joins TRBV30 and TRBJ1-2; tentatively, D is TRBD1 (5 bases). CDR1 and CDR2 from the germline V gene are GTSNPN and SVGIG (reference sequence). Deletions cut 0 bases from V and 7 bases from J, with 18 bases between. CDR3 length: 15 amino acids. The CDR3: CAWSVGAPGARGYTF. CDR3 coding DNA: TGTGCCTGGAGTGTAGGGGCTCCGGGAGCGCGTGGCTACACCTTC.

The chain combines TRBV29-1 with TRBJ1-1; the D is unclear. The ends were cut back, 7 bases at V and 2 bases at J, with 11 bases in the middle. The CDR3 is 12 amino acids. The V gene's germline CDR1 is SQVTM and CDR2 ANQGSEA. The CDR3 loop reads CSGRVPNTEAFF. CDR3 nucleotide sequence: TGCAGCGGGAGGGTTCCCAACACTGAAGCTTTCTTT.

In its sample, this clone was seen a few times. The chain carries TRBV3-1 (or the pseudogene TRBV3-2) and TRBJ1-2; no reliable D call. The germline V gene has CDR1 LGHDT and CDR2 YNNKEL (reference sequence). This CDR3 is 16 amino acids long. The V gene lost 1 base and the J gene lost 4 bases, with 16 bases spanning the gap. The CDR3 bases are TGTGCCAGCAGCCAAGGAATCCCCGGCGGTGGCTATGGCTACACCTTC. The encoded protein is CASSQGIPGGGYGYTF.

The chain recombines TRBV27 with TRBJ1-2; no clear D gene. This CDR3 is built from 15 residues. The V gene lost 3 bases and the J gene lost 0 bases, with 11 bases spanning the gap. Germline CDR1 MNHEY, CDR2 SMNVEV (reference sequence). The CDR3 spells CASSLVSEANYGYTF. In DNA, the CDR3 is TGTGCCAGCAGTTTGGTCTCAGAGGCTAACTATGGCTACACCTTC.

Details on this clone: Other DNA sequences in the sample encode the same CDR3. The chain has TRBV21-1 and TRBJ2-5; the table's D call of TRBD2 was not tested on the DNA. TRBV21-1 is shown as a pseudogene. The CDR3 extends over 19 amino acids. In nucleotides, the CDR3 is TGTGCCAGCAGCAAACGTCTTTTGACTAGCGGGAGATGCGGGGAGACCCAGTACTTC. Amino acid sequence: CASSKRLLTSGRCGETQYF.

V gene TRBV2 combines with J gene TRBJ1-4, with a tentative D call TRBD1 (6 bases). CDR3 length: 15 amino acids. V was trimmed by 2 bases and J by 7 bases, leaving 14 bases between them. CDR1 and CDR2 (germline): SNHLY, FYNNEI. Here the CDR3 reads CASSEWGGAVEKLFF. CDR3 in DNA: TGTGCCAGCAGTGAATGGGGGGGCGCCGTTGAAAAACTGTTTTTT.

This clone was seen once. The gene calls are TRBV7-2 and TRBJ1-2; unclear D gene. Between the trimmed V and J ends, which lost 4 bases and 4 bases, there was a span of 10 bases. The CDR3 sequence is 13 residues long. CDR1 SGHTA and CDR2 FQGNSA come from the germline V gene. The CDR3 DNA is TGTGCCAGCAGCTCATCAGGTGCCTATGGCTACACCTTC. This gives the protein CASSSSGAYGYTF.

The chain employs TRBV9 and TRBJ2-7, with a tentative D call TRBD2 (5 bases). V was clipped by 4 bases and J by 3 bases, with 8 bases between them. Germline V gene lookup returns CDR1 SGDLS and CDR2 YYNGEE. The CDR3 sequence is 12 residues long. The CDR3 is CASSSGYYEQYF. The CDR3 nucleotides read TGTGCCAGCAGCTCGGGGTACTACGAGCAGTACTTC.

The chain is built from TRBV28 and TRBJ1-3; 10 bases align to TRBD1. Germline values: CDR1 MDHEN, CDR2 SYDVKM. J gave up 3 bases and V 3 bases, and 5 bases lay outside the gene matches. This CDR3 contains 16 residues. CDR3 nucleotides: TGTGCCAGCAGTTTGGAGGGACAGGGGTTTGGAAACACCATATATTTT. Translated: CASSLEGQGFGNTIYF.

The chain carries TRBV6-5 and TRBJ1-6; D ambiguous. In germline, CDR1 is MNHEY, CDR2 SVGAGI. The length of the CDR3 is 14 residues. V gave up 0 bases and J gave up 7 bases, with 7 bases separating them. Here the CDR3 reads CASSYSVENSPLHF. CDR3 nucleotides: TGTGCCAGCAGTTACTCTGTGGAGAATTCACCCCTCCACTTT.

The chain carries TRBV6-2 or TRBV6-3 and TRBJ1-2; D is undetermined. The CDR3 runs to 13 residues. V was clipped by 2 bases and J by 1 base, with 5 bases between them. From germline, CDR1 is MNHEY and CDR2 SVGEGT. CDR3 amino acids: CASSYDINYGYTF. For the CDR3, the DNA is TGTGCCAGCAGTTACGACATTAACTATGGCTACACCTTC.

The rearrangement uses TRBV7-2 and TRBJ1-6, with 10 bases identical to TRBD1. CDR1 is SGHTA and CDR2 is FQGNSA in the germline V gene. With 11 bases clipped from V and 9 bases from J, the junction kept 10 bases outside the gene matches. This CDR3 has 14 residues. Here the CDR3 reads CAWRDRGRLSPLHF. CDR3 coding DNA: TGTGCCTGGAGGGACAGGGGCCGTCTTTCACCCCTCCACTTT. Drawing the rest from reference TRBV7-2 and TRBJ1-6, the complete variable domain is GAGVSQSPSNKVTEKGKDVELRCDPISGHTALYWYRQSLGQGLEFLIYFQGNSAPDKSGLPSDRFSAERTGGSVSTLTIQRTQQEDSAVYLCAWRDRGRLSPLHFGNGTRLTVT.

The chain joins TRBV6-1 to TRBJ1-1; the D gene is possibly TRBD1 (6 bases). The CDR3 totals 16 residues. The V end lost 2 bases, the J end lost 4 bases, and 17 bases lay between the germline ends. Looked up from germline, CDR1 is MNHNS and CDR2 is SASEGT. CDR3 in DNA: TGTGCCAGCAGTGAATACTTTCAGGGGATCGCCACTGAAGCTTTCTTT. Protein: CASSEYFQGIATEAFF.